This T cell receptor beta chain comes out of a study of sequential checkpoint blockade in melanoma. Treatment defined: randomized to nivolumab then ipilimumab (arm A) or the reverse (arm B). No patient had prior DNA-damaging chemotherapy. The length of the CDR3 is 17 residues. V lost 0 bases to trimming and J lost 8 bases, with 22 bases between them. Germline V CDR1 and CDR2: MGHRA, YSYEKL. TCRdb keeps only in-frame clones here, not all; method: immunoSEQ multiplex PCR. In the table there are roughly 30,000 clones, approximately 86% of which are singletons. This chain joins TRBV4-1 and TRBJ1-2; TRBD1 might be the D (6 bases). The material sequenced was CD8+ T cells sorted from blood (inferred from file names), taken from a patient given nivolumab and ipilimumab in sequence. The TCR sequence derives from a human donor with melanoma. Here the CDR3 reads CASSQEGESWSGEGYTF. The CDR3 nucleotides read TGCGCCAGCAGCCAAGAGGGGGAAAGTTGGTCAGGGGAAGGCTACACCTTC.